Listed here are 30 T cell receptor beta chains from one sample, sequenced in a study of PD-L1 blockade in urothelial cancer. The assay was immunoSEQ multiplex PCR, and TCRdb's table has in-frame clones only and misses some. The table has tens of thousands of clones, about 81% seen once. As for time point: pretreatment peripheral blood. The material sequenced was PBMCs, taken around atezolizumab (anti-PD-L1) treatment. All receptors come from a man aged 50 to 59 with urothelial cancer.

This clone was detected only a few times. The DNA of the CDR3 is TGTGCCAGCAGCCAAGATTCAGGGACAGTCGGGGAGCTGTTTTTT. This translates into CASSQDSGTVGELFF. The J gene is TRBJ2-2, the V gene TRBV4-2; 7 bases align to TRBD1. Germline lookup yields CDR1 LGHNA and CDR2 YNFKEQ. J was trimmed by 7 bases and V by 0 bases; bases with no gene match: 5. This CDR3 is 15 amino acids long.

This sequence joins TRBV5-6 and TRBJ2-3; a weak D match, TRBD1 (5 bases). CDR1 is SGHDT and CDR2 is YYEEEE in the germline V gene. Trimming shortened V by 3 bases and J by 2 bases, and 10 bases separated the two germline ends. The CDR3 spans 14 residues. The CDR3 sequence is CASSSGHYTDTQYF. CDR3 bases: TGTGCCAGCAGCTCCGGACACTACACAGATACGCAGTATTTT.

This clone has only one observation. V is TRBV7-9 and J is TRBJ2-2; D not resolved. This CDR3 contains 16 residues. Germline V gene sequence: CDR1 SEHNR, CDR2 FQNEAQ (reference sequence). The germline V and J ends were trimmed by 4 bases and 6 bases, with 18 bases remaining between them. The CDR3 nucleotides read TGTGCCAGCAGCTCCCATCGATGGAGTGGCGCCGGGGAGCTGTTTTTT. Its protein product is CASSSHRWSGAGELFF.

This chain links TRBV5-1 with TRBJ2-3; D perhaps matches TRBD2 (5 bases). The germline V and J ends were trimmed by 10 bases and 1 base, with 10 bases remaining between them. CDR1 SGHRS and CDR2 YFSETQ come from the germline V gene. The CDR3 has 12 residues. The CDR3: CAPEGGTDTQYF. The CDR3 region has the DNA TGCGCCCCAGAGGGCGGCACAGATACGCAGTATTTT. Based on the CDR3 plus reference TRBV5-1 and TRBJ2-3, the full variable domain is KAGVTQTPRYLIKTRGQQVTLSCSPISGHRSVSWYQQTPGQGLQFLFEYFSETQRNKGNFPGRFSGRQFSNSRSEMNVSTLELGDSALYLCAPEGGTDTQYFGPGTRLTVL.

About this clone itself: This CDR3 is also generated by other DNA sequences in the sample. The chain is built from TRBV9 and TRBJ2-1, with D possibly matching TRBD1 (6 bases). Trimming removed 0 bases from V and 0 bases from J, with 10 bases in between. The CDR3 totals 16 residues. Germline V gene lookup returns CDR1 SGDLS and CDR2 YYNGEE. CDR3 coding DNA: TGTGCCAGCAGCGTAGGAGGGGGAAGCTCCTACAATGAGCAGTTCTTC. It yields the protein CASSVGGGSSYNEQFF.

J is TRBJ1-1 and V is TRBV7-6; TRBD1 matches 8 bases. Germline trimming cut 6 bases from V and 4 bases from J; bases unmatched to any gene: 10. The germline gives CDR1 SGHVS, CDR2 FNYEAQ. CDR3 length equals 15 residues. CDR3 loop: CASSSQGGVGTEAFF. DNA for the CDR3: TGTGCCAGCAGTTCACAGGGGGGGGTTGGCACTGAAGCTTTCTTT.

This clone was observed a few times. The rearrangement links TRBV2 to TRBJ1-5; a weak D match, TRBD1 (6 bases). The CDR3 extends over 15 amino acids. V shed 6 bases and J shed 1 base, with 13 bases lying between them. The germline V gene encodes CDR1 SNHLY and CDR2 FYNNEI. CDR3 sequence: CASRGDRRSNQPQHF. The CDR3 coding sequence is TGTGCCAGCAGGGGTGACAGGCGGAGCAATCAGCCCCAGCATTTT.

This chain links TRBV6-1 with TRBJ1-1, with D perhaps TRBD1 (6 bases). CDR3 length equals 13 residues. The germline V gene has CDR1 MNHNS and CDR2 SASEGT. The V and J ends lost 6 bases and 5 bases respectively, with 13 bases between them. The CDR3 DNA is TGTGCCAGCAGCGGGGGGCGTGTAACTGAAGCTTTCTTT. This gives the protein CASSGGRVTEAFF.

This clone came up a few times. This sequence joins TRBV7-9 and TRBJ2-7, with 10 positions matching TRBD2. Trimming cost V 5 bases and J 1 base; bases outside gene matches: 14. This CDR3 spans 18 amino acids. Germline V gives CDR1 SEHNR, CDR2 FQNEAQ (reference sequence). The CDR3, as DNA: TGTGCCAGCAGCATCAACTCAGCCCTAGCGGGAGTGTCCTACGAGCAGTACTTC. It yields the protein CASSINSALAGVSYEQYF. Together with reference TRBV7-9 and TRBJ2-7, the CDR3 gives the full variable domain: DTGVSQNPRHKITKRGQNVTFRCDPISEHNRLYWYRQTLGQGPEFLTYFQNEAQLEKSRLLSDRFSAERPKGSFSTLEIQRTEQGDSAMYLCASSINSALAGVSYEQYFGPGTRLTVT.

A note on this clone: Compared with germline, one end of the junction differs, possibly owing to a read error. CDR3 protein: CASSPRTGSGNTIYF. Written as DNA, the CDR3 is TGTGCCAGCTCACCACGGACAGGGTCTGGTAACACCATATATTTT. The gene calls are TRBV18 and TRBJ1-3, with 8 bases matching TRBD1. The CDR3 runs 15 residues. CDR1 and CDR2 from the germline V gene are KGHSH and LQKENI.

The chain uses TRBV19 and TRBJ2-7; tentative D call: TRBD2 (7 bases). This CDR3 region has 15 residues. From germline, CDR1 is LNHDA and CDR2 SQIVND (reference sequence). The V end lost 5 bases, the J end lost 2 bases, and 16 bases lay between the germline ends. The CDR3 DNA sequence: TGTGCCAGTAGTGTCGGGGAGGGGGGGACCTACGAGCAGTACGTC. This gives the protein CASSVGEGGTYEQYV.

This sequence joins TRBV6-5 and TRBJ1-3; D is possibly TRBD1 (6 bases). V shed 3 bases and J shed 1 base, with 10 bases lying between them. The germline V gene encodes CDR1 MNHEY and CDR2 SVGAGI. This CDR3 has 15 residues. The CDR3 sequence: CASSYSQGSGNTIYF. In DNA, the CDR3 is TGTGCCAGCAGTTATTCACAGGGTTCTGGAAACACCATATATTTT.

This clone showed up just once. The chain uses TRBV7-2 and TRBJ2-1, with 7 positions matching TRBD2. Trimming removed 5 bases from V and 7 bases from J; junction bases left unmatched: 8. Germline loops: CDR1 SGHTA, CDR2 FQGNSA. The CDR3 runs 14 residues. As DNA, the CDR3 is TGTGCCAGCAGCCGCCCCGGGGGGACGAATGAGCAGTTCTTC. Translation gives CASSRPGGTNEQFF.

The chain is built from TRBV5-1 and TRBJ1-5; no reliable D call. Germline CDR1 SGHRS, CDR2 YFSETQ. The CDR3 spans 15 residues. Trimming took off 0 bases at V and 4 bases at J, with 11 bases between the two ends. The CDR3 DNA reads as TGCGCCAGCAGCTTGGCGGGGTCTGGGAATCAGCCCCAGCATTTT. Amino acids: CASSLAGSGNQPQHF.

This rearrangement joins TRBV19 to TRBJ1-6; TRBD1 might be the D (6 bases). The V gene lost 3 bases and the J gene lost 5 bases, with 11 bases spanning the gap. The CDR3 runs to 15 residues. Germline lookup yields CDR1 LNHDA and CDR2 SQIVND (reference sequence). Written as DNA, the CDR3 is TGTGCCAGTAGTATTCGGACAGAAGATAATTCACCCCTCCACTTT. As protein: CASSIRTEDNSPLHF. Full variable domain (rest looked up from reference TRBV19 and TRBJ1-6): DGGITQSPKYLFRKEGQNVTLSCEQNLNHDAMYWYRQDPGQGLRLIYYSQIVNDFQKGDIAEGYSVSREKKESFPLTVTSAQKNPTAFYLCASSIRTEDNSPLHFGNGTRLTVT.

The CDR3 DNA reads TGTGCCAGCAGTGACTCGGGAGTTAGCACAGATACGCAGTATTTT. Translation: CASSDSGVSTDTQYF. The V and J genes are TRBV2 and TRBJ2-3; possible D gene TRBD2, 6 bases. Trimming shortened V by 3 bases and J by 0 bases, and 10 bases separated the two germline ends. CDR3 length: 15 amino acids. Germline values: CDR1 SNHLY, CDR2 FYNNEI.

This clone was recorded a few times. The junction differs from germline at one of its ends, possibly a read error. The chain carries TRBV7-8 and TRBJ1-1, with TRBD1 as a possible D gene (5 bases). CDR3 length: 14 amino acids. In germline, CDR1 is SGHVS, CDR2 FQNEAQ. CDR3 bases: TGTGCCAGCAGCCTAGCCGACAGAAACACTGAAGCTTTCTTT. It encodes CASSLADRNTEAFF.

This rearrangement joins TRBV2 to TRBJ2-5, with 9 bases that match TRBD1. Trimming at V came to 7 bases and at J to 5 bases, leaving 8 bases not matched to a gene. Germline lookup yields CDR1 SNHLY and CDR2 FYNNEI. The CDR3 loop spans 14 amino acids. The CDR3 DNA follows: TGTGCCAGCACTACTGGACAGGGGTTGGAGACCCAGTACTTC. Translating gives CASTTGQGLETQYF.

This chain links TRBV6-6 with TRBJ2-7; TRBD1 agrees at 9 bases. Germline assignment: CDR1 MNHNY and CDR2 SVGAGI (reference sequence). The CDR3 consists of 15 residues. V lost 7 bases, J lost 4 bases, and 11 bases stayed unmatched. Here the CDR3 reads CASTAPGTGWYEQYF. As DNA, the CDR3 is TGTGCCAGCACTGCTCCCGGGACAGGGTGGTACGAGCAGTACTTC.

The CDR3 region is CASSQEDRGRGRYGTDTQYF. The CDR3, as DNA: TGCGCCAGCAGCCAAGAAGACCGAGGCAGGGGGCGATATGGCACAGATACGCAGTATTTT. The J gene is TRBJ2-3, the V gene TRBV4-1, with 8 bases matching TRBD1. Losses at the gene ends were 0 bases for V and 1 base for J; bases not matched to a gene: 15. Germline assignment: CDR1 MGHRA and CDR2 YSYEKL. The CDR3 totals 20 residues.

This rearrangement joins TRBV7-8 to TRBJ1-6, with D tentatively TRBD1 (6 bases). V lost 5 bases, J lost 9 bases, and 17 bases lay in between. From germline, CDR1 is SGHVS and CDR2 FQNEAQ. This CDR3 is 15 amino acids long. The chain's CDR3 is CASSANRAASSPLHF. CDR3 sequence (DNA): TGTGCCAGCAGCGCAAACAGGGCTGCCAGTTCACCCCTCCACTTT. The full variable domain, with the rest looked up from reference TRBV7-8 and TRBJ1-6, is GAGVSQSPRYKVAKRGQDVALRCDPISGHVSLFWYQQALGQGPEFLTYFQNEAQLDKSGLPSDRFFAERPEGSVSTLKIQRTQQEDSAVYLCASSANRAASSPLHFGNGTRLTVT.

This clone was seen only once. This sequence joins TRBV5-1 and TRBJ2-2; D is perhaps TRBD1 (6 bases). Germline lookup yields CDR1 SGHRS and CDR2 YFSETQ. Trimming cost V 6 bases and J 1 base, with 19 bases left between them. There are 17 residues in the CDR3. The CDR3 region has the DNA TGCGCCAGCACCCCCCCGGTGGGGGCAGGGAACACCGGGGAGCTGTTTTTT. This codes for CASTPPVGAGNTGELFF.

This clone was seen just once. CDR3 in DNA: TGTGCCAGCAGCCACGGACAGGATGGTGAAGCTTTCTTT. Translated, it gives CASSHGQDGEAFF. The chain carries TRBV11-1 and TRBJ1-1, with 7 bases that match TRBD1. Germline V gene sequence: CDR1 SGHAT, CDR2 FQDESV (reference sequence). The V segment lost 5 bases and the J segment 7 bases; nucleotides outside the gene matches: 7. The CDR3 totals 13 residues. Filled out from reference TRBV11-1 and TRBJ1-1, the complete variable domain reads EAEVAQSPRYKITEKSQAVAFWCDPISGHATLYWYRQILGQGPELLVQFQDESVVDDSQLPKDRFSAERLKGVDSTLKIQPAELGDSAMYLCASSHGQDGEAFFGQGTRLTVV.

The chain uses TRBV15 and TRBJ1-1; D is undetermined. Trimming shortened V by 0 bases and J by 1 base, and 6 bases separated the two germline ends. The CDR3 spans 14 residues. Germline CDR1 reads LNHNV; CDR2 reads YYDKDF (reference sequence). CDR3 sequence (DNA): TGTGCCACCAGCAGAGATAGAGAGAACACTGAAGCTTTCTTT. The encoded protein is CATSRDRENTEAFF.

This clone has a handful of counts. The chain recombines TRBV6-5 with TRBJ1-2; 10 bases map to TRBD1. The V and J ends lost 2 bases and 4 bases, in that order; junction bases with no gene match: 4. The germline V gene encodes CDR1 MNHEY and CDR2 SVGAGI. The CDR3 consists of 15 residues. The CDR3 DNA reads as TGTGCCAGCAGTTACCGTGGACAGGGGGTCTATGGCTACACCTTC. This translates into CASSYRGQGVYGYTF.

The CDR3 sequence is CASSYLGTSGKGTQYF. The CDR3 DNA reads TGTGCCAGCAGCTACCTCGGGACTAGCGGGAAGGGGACCCAGTACTTC. V and J are TRBV28 and TRBJ2-5; 13 nucleotides align to TRBD2. The CDR3 extends over 16 amino acids. The junction had 11 bases not matched to a gene; V was cut back by 6 bases and J by 7 bases. Germline V gives CDR1 MDHEN, CDR2 SYDVKM.

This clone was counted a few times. CDR3 amino acids: CSARNQGEQFF. In DNA form, the CDR3 reads TGCAGTGCTAGAAACCAGGGTGAGCAGTTCTTC. The gene calls are TRBV20-1 and TRBJ2-1; perhaps TRBD1 as D (5 bases). V lost 2 bases, J lost 9 bases, and 8 bases lay in between. Germline V lookup: CDR1 DFQATT, CDR2 SNEGSKA (reference sequence). This CDR3 region has 11 residues.

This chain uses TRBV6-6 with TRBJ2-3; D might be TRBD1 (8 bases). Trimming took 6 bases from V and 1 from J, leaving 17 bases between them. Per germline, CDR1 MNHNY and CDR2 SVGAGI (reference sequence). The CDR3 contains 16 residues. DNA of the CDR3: TGTGCCAGCAGACCAAGGACAGGGAGGGGCACAGATACGCAGTATTTT. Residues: CASRPRTGRGTDTQYF.

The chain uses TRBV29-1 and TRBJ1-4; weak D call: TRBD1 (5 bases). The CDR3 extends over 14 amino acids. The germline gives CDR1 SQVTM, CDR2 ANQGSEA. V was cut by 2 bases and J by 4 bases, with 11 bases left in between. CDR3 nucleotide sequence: TGCAGCGTTGAACCGGGACTTCATAATGAAAAACTGTTTTTT. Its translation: CSVEPGLHNEKLFF. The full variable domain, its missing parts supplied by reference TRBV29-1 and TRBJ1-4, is SAVISQKPSRDICQRGTSLTIQCQVDSQVTMMFWYRQQPGQSLTLIATANQGSEATYESGFVIDKFPISRPNLTFSTLTVSNMSPEDSSIYLCSVEPGLHNEKLFFGSGTQLSVL.

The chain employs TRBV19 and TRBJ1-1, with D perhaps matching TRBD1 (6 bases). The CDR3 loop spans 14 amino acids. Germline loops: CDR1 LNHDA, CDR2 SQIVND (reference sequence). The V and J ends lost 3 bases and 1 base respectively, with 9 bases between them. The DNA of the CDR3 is TGTGCCAGTAGTATGGACAGCTGGAACACTGAAGCTTTCTTT. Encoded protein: CASSMDSWNTEAFF.